This TCR beta chain was sequenced for a study of human T cells and chemical hapten exposure (dated by TCRdb to the early 2020s). Looking at the study overall: Libraries were combined into a pool for sequencing, and differences in TCR yield between samples came mainly from small differences in library volumes within the pool. From each blood RNA sample, both TCR alpha and TCR beta chains were sequenced. In alopecia patients, the study followed how the peripheral blood TCR repertoire changed in vivo over primary and secondary sensitization to diphenylcyclopropenone (DPC), a hapten. Study-wide findings and limitations: Repeated subsampling changed both the strength of the expansion versus patch-test correlation and the threshold at which that correlation became significant. DPC sensitization did not change the number of TCRs with a frequency above 1 in 1000, and there was no evidence of changes in global repertoire structure.

Cut back by 3 bases and 3 bases, the V and J ends lie 6 bases apart. The CDR3 runs 12 residues from the cysteine to the phenylalanine. Here the CDR3 DNA is all that survives: 36 bases in frame from base 1. For CDR1 and CDR2, the germline V gene (reference sequence) lists DFQATT and SNEGSKA. Total RNA was extracted from unfractionated whole blood collected in Tempus Blood RNA tubes. A handful of healthy volunteers were used as TCR sequencing controls and were bled at day 0, 2 weeks and 6 weeks. This clonotype was seen a few times. This receptor's antigen is unknown. Base qualities were left out, and no much larger clone turns up one base away. The protocol used for the library was 5' RACE. Sequencing took place on an Illumina MiSeq. During library preparation, unique molecular identifiers were attached to individual cDNA molecules so that TCRs could be counted in a quantitative, reproducible way. From the authors' description of their analysis: Samples had a median of roughly 87,000 TCRs, with a range from roughly 23,224 to 700,000. V, J and CDR3 annotation of the TCR reads was carried out using the Decombinator software suite. For the PS versus PT1 abundance plots, all samples were subsampled to the same number of TCRs (28,000). Expanded TCRs were defined as absent before sensitization and observed at least eight times at the 2-week time point. TCRdb reworked the public reads: Q25 trimming with fastp, MiXCR clone assembly, productive beta chains retained. Each entry is one CDR3 protein sequence, shown with its most common DNA and genes. These V and J calls derive from TCRdb rather than the authors' analysis. Within this sample are some 150,000 distinct CDR3 sequences, with roughly 4% of them counted one time only. Around 1.4% of the sample is in the top ten clones.

The chain is made from TRBV20-1 and TRBJ2-4; a tentative D call is TRBD2 (5 bases match). The receptor comes from a female donor in good health. The CDR3 is CSASGDKNIQYF. In nucleotides, the sequence is TGCAGTGCTAGCGGGGACAAAAACATTCAGTACTTC.